This TCR beta chain was obtained from a study of cytomegalovirus exposure and HLA in healthy donors. Looked up from germline, CDR1 is SGHRS and CDR2 is YFSETQ. The length of the CDR3 is 15 residues. With 4 bases clipped from V and 4 bases from J, the junction kept 8 bases outside the gene matches. PCR primers comprised 60 Vbeta and 13 Jbeta primers. Some clones are missing from TCRdb's copy, which holds only in-frame ones; the method was immunoSEQ multiplex PCR. Of 68,000 or so clones in the sample, 80% were seen once. The V gene is TRBV5-1, the J gene TRBJ1-1; 9 positions agree with TRBD1. This clonotype was obtained from a woman in her twenties or thirties in good health and CMV-seronegative. The specimen was PBMCs. This CDR3 is CASSLLAGQGTEAFF. As DNA, the CDR3 is TGCGCCAGCAGCCTCCTGGCGGGACAGGGCACTGAAGCTTTCTTT. Using reference TRBV5-1 and TRBJ1-1 for the parts outside the CDR3, the full variable domain is KAGVTQTPRYLIKTRGQQVTLSCSPISGHRSVSWYQQTPGQGLQFLFEYFSETQRNKGNFPGRFSGRQFSNSRSEMNVSTLELGDSALYLCASSLLAGQGTEAFFGQGTRLTVV.